Shown below are 11 T cell receptor beta chains from a single sample sequenced in a study of blood T cells in healthy people across ages. Through a sample-barcoded 5' primer and a J-beta primer mix, a second PCR was run for roughly 6 to 11 cycles. TCRdb recomputed calls from the 5' RACE reads with MiXCR, one row per CDR3 protein. The sample contains roughly 1.7 million distinct CDR3 sequences, around 35% of which appear only once. Sequenced input: blood. The receptors here all came from a young woman in good health.

This sequence joins TRBV7-8 and TRBJ2-5, with 8 nucleotides matching TRBD2. Germline-derived CDR1 and CDR2 are SGHVS and FQNEAQ. This CDR3 spans 14 amino acids. With 5 bases clipped from V and 2 bases from J, the junction kept 4 bases outside the gene matches. The CDR3 reads CASSPREGQETQYF. CDR3 nucleotide sequence: TGTGCCAGCAGCCCCCGGGAGGGTCAAGAGACCCAGTACTTC.

This clonotype has a handful of counts. This chain joins TRBV10-3 and TRBJ2-5; no clear D gene. The CDR3 totals 13 residues. From germline, CDR1 is ENHRY and CDR2 SYGVKD. The V and J ends lost 0 bases and 5 bases respectively, with 7 bases between them. The DNA for the CDR3 is TGTGCCATCAGTGAGTCCGGTTATGAGACCCAGTACTTC. Protein: CAISESGYETQYF.

The rearrangement uses TRBV5-1 and TRBJ2-3; 8 bases line up with TRBD2. Losses at the gene ends were 4 bases for V and 2 bases for J; bases not matched to a gene: 12. CDR3 size: 17 residues. Germline loops: CDR1 SGHRS, CDR2 YFSETQ. The CDR3 here is CASSARGAGVVTDTQYF. The CDR3 region has the DNA TGCGCCAGCAGCGCCCGCGGAGCGGGAGTTGTCACAGATACGCAGTATTTT.

The chain is built from TRBV20-1 and TRBJ1-2; 10 positions agree with TRBD1. Per the germline V gene, CDR1 is DFQATT and CDR2 is SNEGSKA (reference sequence). Losses at the gene ends were 5 bases for V and 1 base for J; bases not matched to a gene: 13. The CDR3 loop spans 17 amino acids. The CDR3 here is CSASPGTGADFNYGYTF. CDR3 DNA: TGCAGTGCTTCCCCAGGGACAGGGGCCGACTTTAACTATGGCTACACCTTC.

This clonotype was observed a few times. The rearrangement joins TRBV10-3 to TRBJ1-5; D unresolved. Trimming pared 10 bases from V and 4 bases from J, leaving 11 bases between. The germline V gene has CDR1 ENHRY and CDR2 SYGVKD. This CDR3 has 12 residues. CDR3 in DNA: TGTGCCAACGGGGAATTGAATCAGCCCCAGCATTTT. Encoded protein: CANGELNQPQHF.

The chain combines TRBV6-6 with TRBJ2-1; D is possibly TRBD2 (6 bases). Germline CDR1 reads MNHNY; CDR2 reads SVGAGI (reference sequence). CDR3 length: 15 amino acids. The V end was cut by 5 bases, the J end by 5 bases, with 16 bases between. The CDR3 DNA sequence: TGTGCCAGCAGTGACGGGGGTCCGTCCGACAATGAGCAGTTCTTC. This sequence encodes CASSDGGPSDNEQFF.

This clonotype was detected only a few times. The chain is built from TRBV20-1 and TRBJ2-5; D not resolved. Germline V CDR1 and CDR2: DFQATT, SNEGSKA (reference sequence). Deletions cut 5 bases from V and 5 bases from J, with 12 bases between. This CDR3 has 12 amino acids. The CDR3 protein is CSAFGIWETQYF. Written as DNA, the CDR3 is TGCAGTGCTTTTGGCATATGGGAGACCCAGTACTTC.

The J gene is TRBJ1-1, the V gene TRBV29-1, with D maybe TRBD1 (5 bases). The V end was cut by 4 bases, the J end by 6 bases, with 12 bases between. Germline V gene data show CDR1 as SQVTM and CDR2 as ANQGSEA. The CDR3 has 12 amino acids. DNA for the CDR3: TGCAGCGTTGTAAAGGGGAGCCCTGAAGCTTTCTTT. The encoded protein is CSVVKGSPEAFF. Full variable domain (missing parts from reference TRBV29-1 and TRBJ1-1): SAVISQKPSRDICQRGTSLTIQCQVDSQVTMMFWYRQQPGQSLTLIATANQGSEATYESGFVIDKFPISRPNLTFSTLTVSNMSPEDSSIYLCSVVKGSPEAFFGQGTRLTVV.

The table lists this clonotype with a few counts. The V and J genes are TRBV10-3 and TRBJ2-7; D call uncertain. From germline, CDR1 is ENHRY and CDR2 SYGVKD. V lost 2 bases, J lost 3 bases, and 8 bases lay in between. The CDR3 consists of 13 residues. CDR3 region: CAISEAGNYEQYF. The CDR3 DNA follows: TGTGCCATCAGTGAGGCTGGGAACTACGAGCAGTACTTC.

This clonotype turned up a few times. With a much larger clone just one base away, this may be a read error. This chain uses TRBV20-1 with TRBJ2-5; tentative D call: TRBD2 (5 bases). This CDR3 has 12 residues. Germline CDR1 reads DFQATT; CDR2 reads SNEGSKA (reference sequence). V dropped 6 bases and J dropped 9 bases, with 17 bases sitting between them. CDR3 sequence: CSANPTLEAQYF. The CDR3 DNA is TGCAGTGCCAACCCGACATTGGAGGCCCAGTACTTC.

The rearrangement uses TRBV28 and TRBJ2-2, with TRBD1 identical over 7 bases. Germline trimming cut 3 bases from V and 7 bases from J; bases unmatched to any gene: 5. Germline CDR1 reads MDHEN; CDR2 reads SYDVKM. The CDR3 contains 14 residues. The CDR3 DNA is TGTGCCAGCAGTTTGAGGGGGCTGTTCGGGGAGCTGTTTTTT. Protein: CASSLRGLFGELFF.